The 4 T cell receptor beta chains below were found in one sample sequenced in a study of OX40 agonist ivuxolimab in advanced cancers. Sequencing used immunoSEQ multiplex PCR; TCRdb keeps in-frame clones, though not all of them. The table has about 47,000 clones, 80% to 85% seen once. The input for sequencing was CD4+ or CD8+ T cells sorted from blood, taken in a trial of the OX40 agonist ivuxolimab. These receptors all come from an adult with an advanced solid tumor such as melanoma, head and neck, liver or kidney cancer.

Relative to its sample, this clone is medium-sized. The gene calls are TRBV27 and TRBJ1-5; tentative D call: TRBD1 (5 bases). CDR3 length equals 15 residues. V was cut by 3 bases and J by 0 bases, with 9 bases left in between. Germline lookup yields CDR1 MNHEY and CDR2 SMNVEV (reference sequence). The CDR3 DNA sequence: TGTGCCAGCAGTTTCGGGGGGATTAGCAATCAGCCCCAGCATTTT. Translated, it gives CASSFGGISNQPQHF.

The chain has TRBV27 and TRBJ2-1, with D hard to call. Deletions cut 5 bases from V and 10 bases from J, with 15 bases between. This CDR3 is 13 amino acids long. The germline gives CDR1 MNHEY, CDR2 SMNVEV (reference sequence). The DNA of the CDR3 is TGTGCCAGCAGTATTACACCCCGGTGGGAGCAGTTCTTC. It specifies CASSITPRWEQFF.

The chain is built from TRBV5-1 and TRBJ2-5; TRBD1 matches at 8 bases. The V gene's germline CDR1 is SGHRS and CDR2 YFSETQ. With 0 bases clipped from V and 4 bases from J, the junction kept 5 bases outside the gene matches. This CDR3 has 15 amino acids. The CDR3 nucleotides are TGCGCCAGCAGCTTGGTGGGGACAGGCGGAGAGACCCAGTACTTC. It encodes CASSLVGTGGETQYF.

V usage is TRBV7-9 and J usage is TRBJ2-7, with a possible D match to TRBD1 (5 bases). This CDR3 has 16 residues. Per germline, CDR1 SEHNR and CDR2 FQNEAQ (reference sequence). Between the trimmed V and J ends, which lost 0 bases and 5 bases, there was a span of 17 bases. The CDR3 spells CASSLAQGADADEQYF. CDR3 sequence (DNA): TGTGCCAGCAGCTTAGCGCAAGGGGCCGACGCGGACGAGCAGTACTTC.